Shown below are 23 T cell receptor beta chains from a single sample sequenced in a study of blood T cell repertoires in COVID-19 (dated by TCRdb to about 2020). The receptor library was made with the immunoSEQ multiplex PCR assay. TCRdb stores this immuneACCESS table with in-frame sequences only. Part of the clones is absent; in the studies checked, under half of the shortfall reflects unresolved V genes, and no reason is known for the rest. The sample records around 120,000 clones, roughly nine tenths of which are singletons. Clones ranked in the top ten supply less than 5% of the sample. Sequenced material: peripheral blood. Every receptor here comes from a man between 60 and 75 years old with COVID-19, enrolled during active disease.

This clone was detected once. The rearrangement uses TRBV7-8 and TRBJ1-2, with TRBD1 as a possible D gene (5 bases). Trimming stripped 5 bases from V and 4 bases from J, with 11 bases between. Germline loops: CDR1 SGHVS, CDR2 FQNEAQ. CDR3 size: 13 residues. The CDR3 nucleotides read TGTGCCAGCAGCCCCGGGGGTACCTATGGCTACACCTTC. Encoded protein: CASSPGGTYGYTF.

This chain connects TRBV19 to TRBJ2-1, with D perhaps TRBD2 (6 bases). From germline, CDR1 is LNHDA and CDR2 SQIVND (reference sequence). The CDR3 runs 16 residues. The germline V and J ends were trimmed by 7 bases and 6 bases, with 22 bases remaining between them. CDR3 DNA: TGTGCCAGTATGGGGGGACGGGAGATTAGGTCCAATGAGCAGTTCTTC. Protein: CASMGGREIRSNEQFF.

The chain links TRBV13 to TRBJ1-1; tentatively, D is TRBD1 (5 bases). Germline lookup yields CDR1 PRHDT and CDR2 FYEKMQ (reference sequence). This CDR3 contains 13 residues. The V gene lost 0 bases and the J gene lost 6 bases, with 8 bases spanning the gap. The CDR3 spells CASSLGTGAEAFF. The CDR3 DNA is TGTGCCAGCAGCTTAGGCACGGGGGCTGAAGCTTTCTTT.

CDR3 region: CASKDPTVSNQPQHF. The CDR3 region has the DNA TGTGCCAGCAAGGACCCGACAGTTAGCAATCAGCCCCAGCATTTT. The chain recombines TRBV28 with TRBJ1-5, with a tentative D call TRBD1 (5 bases). Germline CDR1 MDHEN, CDR2 SYDVKM. The CDR3 consists of 15 residues. The V gene lost 7 bases and the J gene lost 0 bases, with 13 bases spanning the gap.

V gene TRBV5-1 combines with J gene TRBJ2-5; 10 bases map to TRBD2. Germline assignment: CDR1 SGHRS and CDR2 YFSETQ. Trimming at V came to 1 base and at J to 2 bases, leaving 2 bases not matched to a gene. The CDR3 covers 15 residues. CDR3 nucleotide sequence: TGCGCCAGCAGCTTGTCACTAGCGGGACAAGAGACCCAGTACTTC. Protein sequence: CASSLSLAGQETQYF.

The chain combines TRBV7-3 with TRBJ2-3; TRBD2 might be the D (6 bases). CDR1 and CDR2 from the germline V gene are SGHTA and FQGTGA. The CDR3 totals 13 residues. V dropped 4 bases and J dropped 6 bases, with 11 bases sitting between them. CDR3 bases: TGTGCCAGCAGCTCGGCTCGGGGGGATACGCAGTATTTT. Its translation: CASSSARGDTQYF.

CDR3 sequence (DNA): TGTGCCAGCACCCCACTAGCGGGAGCGAGTGGGACAGATACGCAGTATTTT. Translated, it gives CASTPLAGASGTDTQYF. The rearrangement joins TRBV9 to TRBJ2-3, with 11 bases identical to TRBD2. The germline V gene encodes CDR1 SGDLS and CDR2 YYNGEE. The CDR3 has 17 amino acids. J lost 3 bases, V lost 6 bases, and 12 bases had no gene match.

The J gene is TRBJ2-7, the V gene TRBV20-1; D not certain. The germline V and J ends were trimmed by 1 base and 6 bases, with 7 bases remaining between them. Germline V gene data show CDR1 as DFQATT and CDR2 as SNEGSKA (reference sequence). This CDR3 region has 11 residues. This chain's CDR3 is CSARALSEQYF. CDR3 bases: TGCAGTGCTAGAGCTTTGAGCGAGCAGTACTTC.

At least ten counts were recorded for this clone. The chain links TRBV28 to TRBJ2-7; 9 positions match TRBD1. CDR1 and CDR2 (germline): MDHEN, SYDVKM. The CDR3 spans 13 residues. J gave up 6 bases and V 3 bases, and 3 bases lay outside the gene matches. The CDR3 loop is CASSLGQGTEQYF. The DNA of the CDR3 is TGTGCCAGCAGTTTGGGACAGGGAACCGAGCAGTACTTC.

This chain links TRBV2 with TRBJ2-1; 8 bases are shared with TRBD1. Germline V lookup: CDR1 SNHLY, CDR2 FYNNEI. The CDR3 contains 14 residues. Trimming removed 6 bases from V and 7 bases from J; junction bases left unmatched: 8. This CDR3 is CASRQGAGWNEQFF. CDR3 nucleotides: TGTGCCAGCAGGCAGGGGGCGGGCTGGAATGAGCAGTTCTTC. Full variable domain (remainder filled in from reference TRBV2 and TRBJ2-1): EPEVTQTPSHQVTQMGQEVILRCVPISNHLYFYWYRQILGQKVEFLVSFYNNEISEKSEIFDDQFSVERPDGSNFTLKIRSTKLEDSAMYFCASRQGAGWNEQFFGPGTRLTVL.

The rearrangement links TRBV5-1 to TRBJ1-4; 9 nucleotides agree with TRBD1. This CDR3 has 19 residues. CDR1 is SGHRS, CDR2 YFSETQ, per germline. Trimming cost V 3 bases and J 0 bases; bases outside gene matches: 12. The CDR3 DNA reads as TGCGCCAGCAGCTACAGGGGGCTGGGTGGGTTCTCAACTAATGAAAAACTGTTTTTT. Encoded protein: CASSYRGLGGFSTNEKLFF.

V gene TRBV29-1 combines with J gene TRBJ2-1, with 8 bases that match TRBD2. CDR1 and CDR2 (germline): SQVTM, ANQGSEA. This CDR3 spans 12 amino acids. J lost 6 bases, V lost 7 bases, and 5 bases had no gene match. The CDR3 spells CSASGRGNEQFF. The DNA for the CDR3 is TGCAGCGCAAGCGGGAGAGGCAATGAGCAGTTCTTC.

The V call is TRBV7-3, the J call TRBJ2-7; 10 nucleotides agree with TRBD2. V lost 2 bases to trimming and J lost 9 bases; unmatched junction nucleotides: 4. There are 13 residues in the CDR3. Germline loops: CDR1 SGHTA, CDR2 FQGTGA. CDR3 sequence: CASSLEREGPQYF. As DNA, the CDR3 is TGTGCCAGCAGCTTAGAGCGGGAGGGGCCGCAGTACTTC.

This chain uses TRBV29-1 with TRBJ2-7; D is uncertain. The ends were cut back, 1 base at V and 4 bases at J, with 5 bases in the middle. Germline-derived CDR1 and CDR2 are SQVTM and ANQGSEA. The CDR3 is made up of 11 amino acids. This CDR3 is CSVEVSYEQYF. The CDR3 DNA sequence: TGCAGCGTTGAAGTCTCGTACGAGCAGTACTTC.

The J gene is TRBJ1-2, the V gene TRBV6-5; D uncertain. Germline assignment: CDR1 MNHEY and CDR2 SVGAGI. CDR3 length: 14 residues. V was cut by 5 bases and J by 6 bases, with 16 bases left in between. CDR3 in amino acids: CASSQRPPENGYTF. The CDR3 DNA sequence: TGTGCCAGCAGTCAACGTCCGCCCGAGAATGGCTACACCTTC.

This clone was found a few times. The V and J genes are TRBV2 and TRBJ2-7; D gene uncertain. The germline V and J ends were trimmed by 6 bases and 0 bases, with 6 bases remaining between them. Germline CDR1 SNHLY, CDR2 FYNNEI. The CDR3 runs 12 residues. The CDR3 spells CASRADSYEQYF. The CDR3 DNA follows: TGTGCCAGCAGGGCAGACTCCTACGAGCAGTACTTC.

The J gene is TRBJ1-1, the V gene TRBV4-3; the D gene is possibly TRBD1 (6 bases). Germline-derived CDR1 and CDR2 are LGHNA and YSLEER. This CDR3 region has 14 residues. The V end was cut by 0 bases, the J end by 4 bases, with 9 bases between. The CDR3 sequence: CASSQDRGSTEAFF. CDR3 bases: TGCGCCAGCAGCCAAGATAGGGGGAGCACTGAAGCTTTCTTT.

This chain connects TRBV7-3 to TRBJ2-7, with D possibly matching TRBD2 (6 bases). Germline CDR1 reads SGHTA; CDR2 reads FQGTGA. The CDR3 extends over 14 amino acids. Trimming pared 2 bases from V and 1 base from J, leaving 9 bases between. The CDR3 here is CASSLDGSSYEQYF. The CDR3 bases are TGTGCCAGCAGCTTAGACGGGAGTTCCTACGAGCAGTACTTC.

CDR3 DNA: TGTGCCAGCAGCTTTGGGCATCAAGAGACCCAGTACTTC. This sequence encodes CASSFGHQETQYF. The genes are TRBV7-2 and TRBJ2-5; no firm D call. With 3 bases removed from V and 2 bases from J, the gap between germline ends came to 7 bases. Looked up from germline, CDR1 is SGHTA and CDR2 is FQGNSA. The length of the CDR3 is 13 residues.

The chain couples TRBV18 to TRBJ1-2; tentatively, D is TRBD1 (5 bases). The CDR3 spans 12 residues. Between the trimmed V and J ends, which lost 3 bases and 6 bases, there was a span of 8 bases. The germline V gene has CDR1 KGHSH and CDR2 LQKENI. As DNA, the CDR3 is TGTGCCAGCTCACCGACAGTAGATGGCTACACCTTC. It yields the protein CASSPTVDGYTF.

The rearrangement uses TRBV3-1 (or the pseudogene TRBV3-2) and TRBJ2-3; no definite D call. Germline V gene data show CDR1 as LGHDT and CDR2 as YNNKEL (reference sequence). This CDR3 comprises 15 residues. V dropped 0 bases and J dropped 2 bases, with 9 bases sitting between them. The CDR3 is CASSQDPGYTDTQYF. Here the CDR3 DNA reads TGTGCCAGCAGCCAAGATCCCGGGTACACAGATACGCAGTATTTT.

This chain links TRBV6-5 with TRBJ1-5; TRBD1 aligns across 8 bases. J lost 7 bases, V lost 6 bases, and 2 bases had no gene match. This CDR3 has 12 amino acids. Germline assignment: CDR1 MNHEY and CDR2 SVGAGI. CDR3 DNA sequence: TGTGCCAGCAGGACAGGGGTCCAGCCCCAGCATTTT. Translation: CASRTGVQPQHF.

The chain couples TRBV7-8 to TRBJ1-1, with D possibly TRBD1 on 6 matching bases. CDR3 length: 14 residues. V lost 3 bases, J lost 1 base, and 9 bases lay in between. The germline gives CDR1 SGHVS, CDR2 FQNEAQ. CDR3 nucleotides: TGTGCCAGCAGCTTGGGGACATCGAACACTGAAGCTTTCTTT. This translates into CASSLGTSNTEAFF.